The entry that follows covers one T cell receptor (beta chain) sequence. Its antigen is unknown. The sample, roughly 9.1 milliliters of peripheral blood, was drawn from each donor. This CDR3 is 13 amino acids long. The V gene lost 2 bases and the J gene lost 4 bases, with 8 bases spanning the gap. The entry originates in a study of blood T cells in healthy people across ages. Through a sample-barcoded 5' primer and a J-beta primer mix, a second PCR was run for roughly 6 to 12 cycles. MiXCR, run by TCRdb on the 5' RACE reads, gives a single entry per CDR3 protein. The sample has around 700,000 distinct CDR3 sequences, 25% seen once. General observations from the study: Diversity figures derived from one million T cells were judged to underestimate the true value.

These data were also filed under a second study, of T cells of mothers and their children. From that study: Barcodes and 2-4 random nucleotides were added by M1S in the second PCR. Detection yielded no persistent microchimeric T cell clones.

This TCR was sampled from a boy younger than 18 in good health. The chain employs TRBV12-3 or TRBV12-4 and TRBJ1-1; the D is unclear. Sequencing was performed on blood. CDR3 region: CASSLSRATEAFF. CDR3 nucleotide sequence: TGTGCCAGCAGTTTATCAAGGGCCACTGAAGCTTTCTTT.